This T cell receptor (beta chain) emerged from a study of CD8 T cells in Susac syndrome. This CDR3 spans 14 amino acids. Trimming took 0 bases from V and 0 from J, leaving 7 bases between them. Germline V gene sequence: CDR1 SGHNT, CDR2 YYREEE (reference sequence). Sequencing of TCR beta was carried out in blood CD8+ and CD4+ T cells. TEMRA cells were FACS-enriched, unlike CD8+ and CD4+ T cells, which were negatively isolated. In its sample, this clonotype was seen a few times. Roughly 0.45 to 1 ug RNA was reverse transcribed with random hexamers. Amplification of TCR beta CDR3 used immunoSEQ multiplex PCR across 54 Vbeta and 13 Jbeta. TCRdb redid the calling of the immunoSEQ multiplex PCR reads with MiXCR, one entry per CDR3 protein. There are roughly 60,000 distinct CDR3 sequences in the sample; roughly 92% occur only once, and about 0.21% lies in the top ten.

The receptor's source is a human donor in good health. The sample comprised CD8+ T cells from PBMCs. The V and J genes are TRBV5-4 and TRBJ2-7; maybe TRBD1 (5 bases). CDR3 sequence reads: CASSLGRGSYEQYF. CDR3 DNA sequence: TGTGCCAGCAGCTTGGGTAGGGGCTCCTACGAGCAGTACTTC.